This T cell receptor beta chain stems from a study of post-analysis software for immune sequencing data. Study at large: The patients showed relapsing-remitting, secondary progressive and progressive-relapsing multiple sclerosis courses.

Unique molecular identifiers were built into the TCR beta cDNA libraries. A few hundred thousand cDNA molecules came from around 1 to 10 million T cells. TCRdb re-derived calls from the PCR reads in MiXCR, one entry per CDR3 protein. The sample holds about 620,000 distinct CDR3 sequences, about 44% seen once. A word on this clonotype: Its antigen is undetermined.

Study-wide results and caveats: Controls' normalized Chao1 diversity significantly exceeded that of multiple sclerosis patients. In patients, about five TRBV segments were more frequent than in controls, with TRBV5-6, TRBV5-1 and TRBV20-1 among them. By F measure, samples from a shared preparation batch strongly co-clustered.

V lost 1 base to trimming and J lost 5 bases, with 16 bases between them. The CDR3 length is 16 residues. The receptor was isolated from a girl between 5 and 17 years old with multiple sclerosis. Sequenced input: blood. V usage is TRBV12-3 or TRBV12-4 and J usage is TRBJ2-3; maybe TRBD1 (5 bases). CDR3 nucleotide sequence: TGTGCCAGCAGTTTAGTGGCCTCGATCCAGGGAGATACGCAGTATTTT. Protein: CASSLVASIQGDTQYF.